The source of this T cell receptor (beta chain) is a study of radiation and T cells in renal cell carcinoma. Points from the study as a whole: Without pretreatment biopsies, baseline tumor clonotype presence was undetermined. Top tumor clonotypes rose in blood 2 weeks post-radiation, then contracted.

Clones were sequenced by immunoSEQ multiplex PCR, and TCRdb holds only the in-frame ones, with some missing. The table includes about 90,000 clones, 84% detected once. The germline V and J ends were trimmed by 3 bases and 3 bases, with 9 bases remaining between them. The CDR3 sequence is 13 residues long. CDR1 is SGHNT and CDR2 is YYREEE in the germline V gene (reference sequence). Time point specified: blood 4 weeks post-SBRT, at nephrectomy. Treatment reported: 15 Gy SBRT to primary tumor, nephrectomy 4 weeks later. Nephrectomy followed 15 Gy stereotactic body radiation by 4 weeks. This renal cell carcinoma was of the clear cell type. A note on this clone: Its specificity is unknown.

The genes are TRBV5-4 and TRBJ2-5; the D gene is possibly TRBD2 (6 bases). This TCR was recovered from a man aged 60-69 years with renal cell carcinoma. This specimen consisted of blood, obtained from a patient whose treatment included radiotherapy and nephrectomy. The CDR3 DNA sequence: TGTGCCAGCAGCTCGACTAGGGAAGAGACCCAGTACTTC. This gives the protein CASSSTREETQYF. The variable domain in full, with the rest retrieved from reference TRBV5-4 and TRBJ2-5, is ETGVTQSPTHLIKTRGQQVTLRCSSQSGHNTVSWYQQALGQGPQFIFQYYREEENGRGNFPPRFSGLQFPNYSSELNVNALELDDSALYLCASSSTREETQYFGPGTRLLVL.